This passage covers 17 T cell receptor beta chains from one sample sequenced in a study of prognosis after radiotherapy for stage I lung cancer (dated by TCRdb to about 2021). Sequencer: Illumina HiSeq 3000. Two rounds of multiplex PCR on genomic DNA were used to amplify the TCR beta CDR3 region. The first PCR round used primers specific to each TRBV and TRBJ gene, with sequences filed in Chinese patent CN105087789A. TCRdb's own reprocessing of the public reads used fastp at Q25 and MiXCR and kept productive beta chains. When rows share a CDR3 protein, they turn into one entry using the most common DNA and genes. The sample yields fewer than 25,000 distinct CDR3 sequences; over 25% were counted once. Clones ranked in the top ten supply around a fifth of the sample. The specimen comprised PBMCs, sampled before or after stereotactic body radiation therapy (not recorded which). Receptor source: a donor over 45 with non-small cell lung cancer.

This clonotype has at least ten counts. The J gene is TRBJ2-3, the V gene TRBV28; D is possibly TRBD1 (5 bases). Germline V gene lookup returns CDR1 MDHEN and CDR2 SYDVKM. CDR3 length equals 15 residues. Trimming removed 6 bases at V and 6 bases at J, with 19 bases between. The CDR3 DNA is TGTGCCAGCAGCCCAACGACAGAGCCCCAGGATACGCAGTATTTT. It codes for CASSPTTEPQDTQYF.

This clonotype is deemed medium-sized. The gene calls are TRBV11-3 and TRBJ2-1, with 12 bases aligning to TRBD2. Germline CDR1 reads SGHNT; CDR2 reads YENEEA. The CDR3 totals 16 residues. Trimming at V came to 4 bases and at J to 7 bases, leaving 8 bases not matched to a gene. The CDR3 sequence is CASSYRLAGARNEQFF. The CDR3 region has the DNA TGTGCCAGCAGCTACAGACTAGCGGGAGCTCGTAATGAGCAGTTCTTC.

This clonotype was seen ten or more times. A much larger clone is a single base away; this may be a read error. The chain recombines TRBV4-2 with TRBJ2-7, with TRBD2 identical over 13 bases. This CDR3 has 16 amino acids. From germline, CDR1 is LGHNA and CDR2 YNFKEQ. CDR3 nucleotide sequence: TGTACCAGCAGCGCCGGACTAGCGGGAGAGTCCTACGAGCAGTACTTC. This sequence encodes CTSSAGLAGESYEQYF.

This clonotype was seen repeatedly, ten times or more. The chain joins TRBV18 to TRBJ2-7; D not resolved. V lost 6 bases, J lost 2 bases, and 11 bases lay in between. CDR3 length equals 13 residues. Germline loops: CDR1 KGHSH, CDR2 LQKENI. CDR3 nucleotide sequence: TGTGCCAGCTCCGACCGGCAGACCTACGAGCAGTACTTC. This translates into CASSDRQTYEQYF.

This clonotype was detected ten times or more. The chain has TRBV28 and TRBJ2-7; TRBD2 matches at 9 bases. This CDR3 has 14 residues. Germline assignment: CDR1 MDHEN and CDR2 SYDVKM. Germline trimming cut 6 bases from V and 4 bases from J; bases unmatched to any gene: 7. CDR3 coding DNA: TGTGCCAGCAGCCGAGCGGGAGGAGTATACGAGCAGTACTTC. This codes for CASSRAGGVYEQYF.

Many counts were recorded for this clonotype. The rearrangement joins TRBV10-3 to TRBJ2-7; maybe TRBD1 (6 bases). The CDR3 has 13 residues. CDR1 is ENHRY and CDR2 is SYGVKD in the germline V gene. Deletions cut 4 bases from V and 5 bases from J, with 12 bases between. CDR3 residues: CAISGGDTDEQYF. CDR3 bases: TGTGCCATCAGTGGAGGGGACACGGACGAGCAGTACTTC.

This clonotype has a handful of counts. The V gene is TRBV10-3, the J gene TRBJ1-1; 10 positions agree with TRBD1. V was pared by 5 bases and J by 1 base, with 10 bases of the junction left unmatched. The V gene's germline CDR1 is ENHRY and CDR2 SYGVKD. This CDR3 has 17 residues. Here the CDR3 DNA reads TGTGCCATCAGTAGGGGAGACAGGGGGCAGGGGAACACTGAAGCTTTCTTT. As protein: CAISRGDRGQGNTEAFF.

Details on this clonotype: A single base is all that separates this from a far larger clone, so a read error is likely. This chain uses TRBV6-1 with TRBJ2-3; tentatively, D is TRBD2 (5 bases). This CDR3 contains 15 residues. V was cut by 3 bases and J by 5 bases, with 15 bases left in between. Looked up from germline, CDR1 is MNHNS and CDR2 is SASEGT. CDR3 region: CASSDSAGAEDTQYF. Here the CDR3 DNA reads TGTGCCAGCAGTGACTCTGCAGGAGCGGAAGATACGCAGTATTTT.

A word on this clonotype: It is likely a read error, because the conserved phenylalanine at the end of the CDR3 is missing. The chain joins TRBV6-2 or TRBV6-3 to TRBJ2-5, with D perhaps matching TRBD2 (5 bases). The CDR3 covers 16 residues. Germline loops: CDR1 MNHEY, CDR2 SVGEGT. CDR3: CASSYSTGGGQETQYL. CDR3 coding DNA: TGTGCAAGCAGTTACTCGACGGGCGGAGGCCAAGAGACCCAGTACCTC.

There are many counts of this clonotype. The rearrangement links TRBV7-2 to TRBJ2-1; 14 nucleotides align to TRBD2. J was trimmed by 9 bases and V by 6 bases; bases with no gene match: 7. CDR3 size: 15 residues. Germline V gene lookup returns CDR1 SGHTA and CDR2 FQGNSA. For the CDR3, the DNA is TGTGCCAGCAGTCCCGGGACTAGCGGGAGTGGTGAGCAGTTCTTC. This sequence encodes CASSPGTSGSGEQFF.

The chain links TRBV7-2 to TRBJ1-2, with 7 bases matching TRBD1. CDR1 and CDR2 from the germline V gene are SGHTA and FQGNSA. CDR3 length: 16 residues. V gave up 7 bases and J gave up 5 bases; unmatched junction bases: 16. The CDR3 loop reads CASNPVQGSLGYGYTF. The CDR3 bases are TGTGCCAGCAACCCAGTACAGGGGAGTCTCGGGTATGGCTACACCTTC.

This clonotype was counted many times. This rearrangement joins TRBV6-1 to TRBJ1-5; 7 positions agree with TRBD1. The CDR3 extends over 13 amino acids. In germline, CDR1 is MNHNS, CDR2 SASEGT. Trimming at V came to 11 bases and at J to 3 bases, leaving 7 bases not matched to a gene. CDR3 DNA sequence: TGTGCCGCAGGACAGGACCTCAATCAGCCCCAGCATTTT. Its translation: CAAGQDLNQPQHF.

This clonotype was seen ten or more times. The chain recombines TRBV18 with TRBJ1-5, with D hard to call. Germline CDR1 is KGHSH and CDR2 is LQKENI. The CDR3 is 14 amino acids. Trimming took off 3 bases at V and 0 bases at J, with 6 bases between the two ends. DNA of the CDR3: TGTGCCAGCTCACCTTCCATTAGCAATCAGCCCCAGCATTTT. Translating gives CASSPSISNQPQHF.

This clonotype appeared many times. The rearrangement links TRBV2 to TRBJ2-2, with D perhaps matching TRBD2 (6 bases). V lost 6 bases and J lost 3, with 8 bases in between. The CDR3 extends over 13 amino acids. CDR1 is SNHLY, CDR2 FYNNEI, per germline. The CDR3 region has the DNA TGTGCCAGCAGCCGACTAGACACCGGGGAGCTGTTTTTT. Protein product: CASSRLDTGELFF.

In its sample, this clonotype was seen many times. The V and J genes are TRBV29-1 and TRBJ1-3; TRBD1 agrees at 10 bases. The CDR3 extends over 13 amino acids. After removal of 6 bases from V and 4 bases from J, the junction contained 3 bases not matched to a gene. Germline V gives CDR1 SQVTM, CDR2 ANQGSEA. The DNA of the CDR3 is TGCAGCGTCAGACAGGGGGCCGGAAACACCATATATTTT. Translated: CSVRQGAGNTIYF.

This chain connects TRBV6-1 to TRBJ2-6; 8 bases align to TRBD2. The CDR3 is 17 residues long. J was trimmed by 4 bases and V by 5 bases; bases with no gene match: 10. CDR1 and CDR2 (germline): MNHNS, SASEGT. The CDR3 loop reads CASSNLPGGTGANVLTF. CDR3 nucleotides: TGTGCCAGCAGTAACCTTCCGGGAGGGACCGGGGCCAACGTCCTGACTTTC.

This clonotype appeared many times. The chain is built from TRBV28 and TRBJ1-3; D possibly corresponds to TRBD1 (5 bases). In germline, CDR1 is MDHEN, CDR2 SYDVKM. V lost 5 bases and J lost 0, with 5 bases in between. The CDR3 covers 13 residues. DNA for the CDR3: TGTGCCAGCAGTGACAGCTCTGGAAACACCATATATTTT. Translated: CASSDSSGNTIYF.